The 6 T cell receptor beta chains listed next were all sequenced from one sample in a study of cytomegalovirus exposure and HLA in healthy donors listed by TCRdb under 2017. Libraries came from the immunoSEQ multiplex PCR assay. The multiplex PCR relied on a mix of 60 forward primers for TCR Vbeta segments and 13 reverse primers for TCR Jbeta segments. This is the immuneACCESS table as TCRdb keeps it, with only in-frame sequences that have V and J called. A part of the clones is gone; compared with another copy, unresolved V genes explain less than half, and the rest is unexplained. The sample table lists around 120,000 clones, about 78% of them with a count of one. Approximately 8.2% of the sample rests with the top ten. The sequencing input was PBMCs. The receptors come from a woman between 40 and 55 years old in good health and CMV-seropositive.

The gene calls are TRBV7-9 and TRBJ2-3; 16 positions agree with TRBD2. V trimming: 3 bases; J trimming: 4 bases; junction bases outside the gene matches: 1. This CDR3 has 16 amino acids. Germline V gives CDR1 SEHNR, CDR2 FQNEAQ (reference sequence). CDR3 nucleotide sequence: TGTGCCAGCAGCTTCGGGACTAGCGGGGGGGCAGATACGCAGTATTTT. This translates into CASSFGTSGGADTQYF.

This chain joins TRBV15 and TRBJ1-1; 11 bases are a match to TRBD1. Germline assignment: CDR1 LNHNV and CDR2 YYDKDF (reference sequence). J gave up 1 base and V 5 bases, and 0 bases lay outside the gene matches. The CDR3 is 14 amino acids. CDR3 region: CATSGTGGNTEAFF. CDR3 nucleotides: TGTGCCACCAGCGGGACAGGGGGGAACACTGAAGCTTTCTTT.

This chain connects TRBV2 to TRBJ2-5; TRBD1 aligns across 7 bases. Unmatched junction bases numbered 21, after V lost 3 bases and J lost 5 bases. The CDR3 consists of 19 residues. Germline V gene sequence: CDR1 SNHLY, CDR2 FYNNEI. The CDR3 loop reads CASSDNTGQRGHHRETQYF. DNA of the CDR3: TGTGCCAGCAGTGACAATACTGGACAGAGGGGGCACCACCGTGAGACCCAGTACTTC.

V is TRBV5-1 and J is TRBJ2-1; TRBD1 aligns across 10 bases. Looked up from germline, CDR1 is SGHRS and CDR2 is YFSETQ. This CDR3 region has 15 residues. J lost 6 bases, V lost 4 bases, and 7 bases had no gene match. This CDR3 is CASSRGTGESNEQFF. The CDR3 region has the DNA TGCGCCAGCAGCCGCGGGACAGGGGAAAGCAATGAGCAGTTCTTC.

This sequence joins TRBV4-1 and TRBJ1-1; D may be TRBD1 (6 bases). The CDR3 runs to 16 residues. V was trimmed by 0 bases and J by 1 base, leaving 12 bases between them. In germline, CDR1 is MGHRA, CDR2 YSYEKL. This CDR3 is CASSQDRTERNTEAFF. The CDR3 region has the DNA TGCGCCAGCAGCCAAGATCGGACAGAGAGGAACACTGAAGCTTTCTTT.

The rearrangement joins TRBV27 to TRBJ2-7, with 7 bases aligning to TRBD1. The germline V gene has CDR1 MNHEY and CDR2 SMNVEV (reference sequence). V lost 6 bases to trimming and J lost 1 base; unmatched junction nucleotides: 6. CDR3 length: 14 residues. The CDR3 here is CASSRTGFSYEQYF. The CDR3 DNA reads TGTGCCAGCAGCCGGACAGGATTTTCCTACGAGCAGTACTTC.